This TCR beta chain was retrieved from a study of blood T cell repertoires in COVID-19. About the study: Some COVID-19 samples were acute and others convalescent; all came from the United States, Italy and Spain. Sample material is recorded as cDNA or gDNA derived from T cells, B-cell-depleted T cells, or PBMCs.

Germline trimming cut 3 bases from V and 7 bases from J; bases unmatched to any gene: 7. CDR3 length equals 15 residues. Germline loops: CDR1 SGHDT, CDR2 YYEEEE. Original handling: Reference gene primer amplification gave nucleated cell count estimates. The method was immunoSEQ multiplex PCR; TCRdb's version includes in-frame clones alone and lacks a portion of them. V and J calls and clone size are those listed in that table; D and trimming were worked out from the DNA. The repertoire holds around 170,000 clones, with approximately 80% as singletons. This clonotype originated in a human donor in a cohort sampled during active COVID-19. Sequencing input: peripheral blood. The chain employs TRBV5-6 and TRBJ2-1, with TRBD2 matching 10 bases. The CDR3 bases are TGTGCCAGCAGCTATAAGCGGGAGGGCCGGAATGAGCAGTTCTTC. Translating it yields CASSYKREGRNEQFF.